Listed below are T cell receptor beta chains from one sample, sequenced in a study of blood T cell repertoires in COVID-19. Here immunoSEQ multiplex PCR was the method, and the copy in TCRdb shows in-frame clones only, minus some. The table lists some 380,000 clones, 70% to 90% of them singletons. The specimen sequenced was PBMCs or T cells enriched from blood (not recorded which). The origin of the receptors is a man younger than 45 who had recovered from COVID-19. The CDR3 runs from the conserved cysteine through the conserved F or W. Each record gives: clone size, V gene, D gene, J gene, CDR3 DNA, CDR3 protein. A D gene is named only where the DNA matches it firmly. Some rows mark clone size as missing; the rest say once, few, many or name a class of expanded clone.

size: NA
V: TRBV12-3/TRBV12-4
D: NA
J: TRBJ2-7
DNA: TGTGCCAGCAGTTTAGGCAGGAGGTACGAGCAGTACTTC
CDR3: CASSLGRRYEQYF

size: NA
V: TRBV6-5
D: TRBD2
J: TRBJ2-1
DNA: TGTGCCAGCCGACTAGCATACTCCTACAATGAGCAGTTCTTC
CDR3: CASRLAYSYNEQFF

size: many
V: TRBV4-2
D: NA
J: TRBJ1-2
DNA: TGTGCCAGCAGCCACCCAGGGACATCTAACTATGGCTACACCTTC
CDR3: CASSHPGTSNYGYTF

size: NA
V: TRBV18
D: NA
J: TRBJ2-1
DNA: TGTGCCAGCTCACCAATCAGGAGGGCCACGTACTCCTACAATGAGCAGTTCTTC
CDR3: CASSPIRRATYSYNEQFF

size: NA
V: TRBV5-1
D: TRBD2
J: TRBJ2-1
DNA: TGCGCCAGCAGCTTCGGGGGAGGGGTCTCCTACAATGAGCAGTTCTTC
CDR3: CASSFGGGVSYNEQFF

size: NA
V: TRBV19
D: NA
J: TRBJ1-5
DNA: TGTGCCAGTAGCCCAAACCGGATCGACGGGGATCAGCCCCAGCATTTT
CDR3: CASSPNRIDGDQPQHF

size: NA
V: TRBV18
D: TRBD1
J: TRBJ1-1
DNA: TGTGCCAGCTCATCCGGGACAGGGGCGGGAGAGACTGAAGCTTTCTTT
CDR3: CASSSGTGAGETEAFF

size: NA
V: TRBV7-8
D: TRBD1
J: TRBJ1-2
DNA: TGTGCCAGCAGCCTATTGACAGGGGAAGGCTACACCTTC
CDR3: CASSLLTGEGYTF

size: NA
V: TRBV19
D: TRBD2
J: TRBJ2-1
DNA: TGTGCCAGTAGTCTCGCCACTAGCGGGGGGATTTTTGATGAGCAGTTCTTC
CDR3: CASSLATSGGIFDEQFF

size: NA
V: TRBV5-4
D: TRBD2
J: TRBJ2-3
DNA: TGTGCCAGCAGCTTGGCGGGGGGGATCACAGATACGCAGTATTTT
CDR3: CASSLAGGITDTQYF

size: few
V: TRBV29-1
D: NA
J: TRBJ1-1
DNA: TGCAGCGTTGAAAATGGCGGGAGGTTTAGGTTCTTT
CDR3: CSVENGGRFRFF

size: NA
V: TRBV6-5
D: TRBD1
J: TRBJ2-1
DNA: TGTGCCAGCAGTTTCGCCGGGACAGCCTACAATGAGCAGTTCTTC
CDR3: CASSFAGTAYNEQFF

size: NA
V: TRBV30
D: TRBD1
J: TRBJ1-2
DNA: TGTGCCTGGAGTAGACAGGGGGCTGGGGATGGCTACACCTTC
CDR3: CAWSRQGAGDGYTF

size: NA
V: TRBV7-8
D: TRBD1
J: TRBJ2-7
DNA: TGTGCCAGCAGCTTCGACAGGGGCCCCTACGAGCAGTACTTC
CDR3: CASSFDRGPYEQYF

size: NA
V: TRBV6-2/TRBV6-3
D: NA
J: TRBJ2-2
DNA: TGTGCCAGCAGTTACGCCGACGGGGTGGCCGGGGAGCTGTTTTTT
CDR3: CASSYADGVAGELFF

size: few
V: TRBV7-9
D: TRBD1
J: TRBJ1-3
DNA: TGTGCCAGCAGCCTGGGACAGAACACCATATATTTT
CDR3: CASSLGQNTIYF

size: NA
V: TRBV6-5
D: NA
J: TRBJ1-2
DNA: TGTGCCAGCATAGGAAGACAGCCTCTTAACTATGGCTACACCTTC
CDR3: CASIGRQPLNYGYTF

size: NA
V: TRBV10-3
D: TRBD1
J: TRBJ1-4
DNA: TGTGCCATCCGAGGGGCAGGGGGTGAAAAACTGTTTTTT
CDR3: CAIRGAGGEKLFF

size: NA
V: TRBV30
D: NA
J: TRBJ1-2
DNA: TGTGCCTGGAGTGGGGGCCCCGGCAACTATGGCTACACCTTC
CDR3: CAWSGGPGNYGYTF

size: NA
V: TRBV5-6
D: NA
J: TRBJ1-4
DNA: TGTGCCAGCACCATTGATGGGCAGGGAATCTGGGAAAAACTGTTTTTT
CDR3: CASTIDGQGIWEKLFF

size: many
V: TRBV19
D: NA
J: TRBJ2-5
DNA: TGTGCCAGTAGTTTAAGCAACAGGGATAGGGAGACCCAGTACTTC
CDR3: CASSLSNRDRETQYF

size: NA
V: TRBV5-5
D: NA
J: TRBJ2-7
DNA: TGTGCCAGCAGCGCGGGACCGCAGAGCTCCTACGAGCAGTACTTC
CDR3: CASSAGPQSSYEQYF

size: NA
V: TRBV15
D: NA
J: TRBJ1-1
DNA: TGTGCCACCAGCAGCACGGGCACTGAAGCTTTCTTT
CDR3: CATSSTGTEAFF

size: NA
V: TRBV6-2/TRBV6-3
D: NA
J: TRBJ1-6
DNA: TGTGCCAGCAGTTACGTTGACGGAGGGAATTCACCCCTTCACTTT
CDR3: CASSYVDGGNSPLHF

size: NA
V: TRBV12-3/TRBV12-4
D: NA
J: TRBJ2-1
DNA: TGTGCCAGCAGTTTGGCCACGGAGCAGTTCTTC
CDR3: CASSLATEQFF

size: once
V: TRBV6-5
D: TRBD1
J: TRBJ1-2
DNA: TGTGCCAGCATTCAGGGGGACGGCTATGGCTACACCTTC
CDR3: CASIQGDGYGYTF

size: NA
V: TRBV6-5
D: TRBD1
J: TRBJ1-2
DNA: TGTGCCAGCAGCCCCAGGACAGGGAGCTATGGCTACACCTTC
CDR3: CASSPRTGSYGYTF

size: NA
V: TRBV19
D: NA
J: TRBJ1-2
DNA: TGTGCCAGTAGTATTAGCCCAGGGCACGAATTATATGGCTACACCTTC
CDR3: CASSISPGHELYGYTF

size: NA
V: TRBV6-5
D: NA
J: TRBJ1-3
DNA: TGTGCCAGCAGTTACGAGCGGGCCGGAAACACCATATATTTT
CDR3: CASSYERAGNTIYF

size: once
V: TRBV11-3
D: NA
J: TRBJ2-7
DNA: TGTGCCAGCAGCCCCCCCGTTCCCCCAGGGCAGTACTTC
CDR3: CASSPPVPPGQYF

size: once
V: TRBV7-9
D: TRBD2
J: TRBJ2-1
DNA: TGTGCCAGCAGCCCTAAGACTAGCGGGGACACCAATGAGCAGTTCTTC
CDR3: CASSPKTSGDTNEQFF

size: NA
V: TRBV6-1
D: NA
J: TRBJ1-3
DNA: TGTGCCAGCAGTGAGCCGCGAGGCACCATATATTTT
CDR3: CASSEPRGTIYF

size: NA
V: TRBV3-1/TRBV3-2
D: NA
J: TRBJ1-4
DNA: TGTGCCAGCAGCCAAGAAATCATTGCGGGGGGCGATGGCGAAAAACTGTTTTTT
CDR3: CASSQEIIAGGDGEKLFF

size: NA
V: TRBV4-1
D: NA
J: TRBJ1-1
DNA: TGCGCCAGCCGATTAGGGGATCTGAACACTGAAGCTTTCTTT
CDR3: CASRLGDLNTEAFF

size: NA
V: TRBV6-5
D: NA
J: TRBJ1-2
DNA: TGTGCCAGCAGTTACGTACAAAACTATGGCTACACCTTC
CDR3: CASSYVQNYGYTF

size: NA
V: TRBV6-5
D: NA
J: TRBJ2-3
DNA: TGTGCCAGCAGTTTACAGCGGGTTAGCACAGATACGCAGTATTTT
CDR3: CASSLQRVSTDTQYF

size: NA
V: TRBV2
D: TRBD2
J: TRBJ2-5
DNA: TGTGCCAGCAACCGACTAGCGGGGGGCAGAGAGACCCAGTACTTC
CDR3: CASNRLAGGRETQYF

size: once
V: TRBV29-1
D: TRBD1
J: TRBJ1-1
DNA: TGCAGCGTTGCGCAGGGGGCGTACACTGAAGCTTTCTTT
CDR3: CSVAQGAYTEAFF

size: NA
V: TRBV20-1
D: NA
J: TRBJ2-7
DNA: TGCAGTGCTAGTGATAGGAGCTCCTACGAGCAGTACTTC
CDR3: CSASDRSSYEQYF

size: NA
V: TRBV4-1
D: NA
J: TRBJ2-1
DNA: TGCGCCAGCAGCCAAGATTCAGGGAATGAGCAGTTCTTC
CDR3: CASSQDSGNEQFF

size: once
V: TRBV5-1
D: TRBD1
J: TRBJ1-6
DNA: TGCGCCAGCAGCTTGGCGCAGGGGGGCGAGTCACCCCTCCACTTT
CDR3: CASSLAQGGESPLHF